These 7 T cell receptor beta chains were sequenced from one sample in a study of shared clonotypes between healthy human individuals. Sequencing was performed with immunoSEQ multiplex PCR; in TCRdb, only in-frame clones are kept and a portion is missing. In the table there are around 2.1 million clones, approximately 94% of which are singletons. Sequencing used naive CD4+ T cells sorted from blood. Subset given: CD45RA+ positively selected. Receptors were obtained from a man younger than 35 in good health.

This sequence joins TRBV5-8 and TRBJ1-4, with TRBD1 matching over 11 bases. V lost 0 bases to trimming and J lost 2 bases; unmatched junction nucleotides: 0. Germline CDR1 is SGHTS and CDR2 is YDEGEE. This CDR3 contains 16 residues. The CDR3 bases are TGTGCCAGCAGCTTGGGGACAGGGGGCACTAATGAAAAACTGTTTTTT. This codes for CASSLGTGGTNEKLFF. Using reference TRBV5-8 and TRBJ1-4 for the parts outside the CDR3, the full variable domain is EAGVTQSPTHLIKTRGQQATLRCSPISGHTSVYWYQQALGLGLQFLLWYDEGEERNRGNFPPRFSGRQFPNYSSELNVNALELEDSALYLCASSLGTGGTNEKLFFGSGTQLSVL.

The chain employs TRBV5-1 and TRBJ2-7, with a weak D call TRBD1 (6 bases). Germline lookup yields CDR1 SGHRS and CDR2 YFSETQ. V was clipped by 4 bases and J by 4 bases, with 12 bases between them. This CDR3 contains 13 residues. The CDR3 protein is CASSRAGDYEQYF. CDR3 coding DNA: TGCGCCAGCAGCAGGGCAGGGGATTACGAGCAGTACTTC. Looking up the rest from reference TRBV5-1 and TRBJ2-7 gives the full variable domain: KAGVTQTPRYLIKTRGQQVTLSCSPISGHRSVSWYQQTPGQGLQFLFEYFSETQRNKGNFPGRFSGRQFSNSRSEMNVSTLELGDSALYLCASSRAGDYEQYFGPGTRLTVT.

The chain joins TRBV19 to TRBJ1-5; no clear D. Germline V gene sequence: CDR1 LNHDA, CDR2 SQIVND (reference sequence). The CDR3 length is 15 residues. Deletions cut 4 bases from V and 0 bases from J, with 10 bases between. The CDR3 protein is CASSTSPYSNQPQHF. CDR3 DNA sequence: TGTGCCAGTAGTACAAGTCCGTATAGCAATCAGCCCCAGCATTTT.

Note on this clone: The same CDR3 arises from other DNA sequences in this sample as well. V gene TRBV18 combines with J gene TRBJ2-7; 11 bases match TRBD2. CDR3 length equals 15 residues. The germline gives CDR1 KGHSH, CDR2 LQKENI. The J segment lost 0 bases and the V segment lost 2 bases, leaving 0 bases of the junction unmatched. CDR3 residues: CASSPTSGSSYEQYF. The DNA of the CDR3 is TGTGCCAGCTCACCAACTAGCGGGAGCTCCTACGAGCAGTACTTC.

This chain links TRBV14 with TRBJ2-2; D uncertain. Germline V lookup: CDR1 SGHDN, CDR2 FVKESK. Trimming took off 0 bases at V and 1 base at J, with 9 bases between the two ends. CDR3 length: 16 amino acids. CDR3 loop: CASSQDRPLNTGELFF. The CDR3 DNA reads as TGTGCCAGCAGCCAAGATCGGCCCCTGAACACCGGGGAGCTGTTTTTT. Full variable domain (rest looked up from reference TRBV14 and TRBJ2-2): EAGVTQFPSHSVIEKGQTVTLRCDPISGHDNLYWYRRVMGKEIKFLLHFVKESKQDESGMPNNRFLAERTGGTYSTLKVQPAELEDSGVYFCASSQDRPLNTGELFFGEGSRLTVL.

CDR3 coding DNA: TGTGCCAGCAAGGGCCCGAATCCCACAGATACGCAGTATTTT. It codes for CASKGPNPTDTQYF. The chain links TRBV28 to TRBJ2-3, with no clear D. The V end was cut by 7 bases, the J end by 2 bases, with 13 bases between. Germline CDR1 MDHEN, CDR2 SYDVKM. This CDR3 is 14 amino acids long.

Here the CDR3 reads CASSIAARDNSPLHF. The CDR3 DNA follows: TGTGCCAGTAGTATAGCGGCCAGGGATAATTCACCCCTCCACTTT. The rearrangement joins TRBV19 to TRBJ1-6; weak D call: TRBD1 (5 bases). The CDR3 runs 15 residues. Trimming cost V 1 base and J 5 bases, with 9 bases left between them. The V gene's germline CDR1 is LNHDA and CDR2 SQIVND (reference sequence).